Listed below are T cell receptor beta chains from one sample, sequenced in a study of cytomegalovirus exposure and HLA in healthy donors. Repertoires were generated with immunoSEQ multiplex PCR, while TCRdb's copy carries only in-frame clones and drops some. Of around 80,000 clones listed, approximately 65% were seen once; the top ten hold roughly 4%. Sequencing was performed on PBMCs. The source of these receptors is a male donor in good health and CMV-seropositive. The CDR3 runs from the conserved cysteine through the conserved F or W. Each record gives: J gene, V gene, D gene, clone size, CDR3 protein, CDR3 DNA. A D gene is named only where the DNA matches it firmly. Rows may omit the clone size; those that give it use once, few, many or a size class.

>TRBJ2-7|TRBV7-2|TRBD1|.
CASRYRLTGRDEQYF
TGTGCCAGCAGGTATCGACTGACAGGGCGAGACGAGCAGTACTTC
>TRBJ2-1|TRBV11-2|TRBD1|few
CASSSDRVSSHEQFF
TGTGCCAGCAGTTCCGACAGGGTTTCCTCTCATGAGCAGTTCTTC
>TRBJ2-1|TRBV6-4|.|.
CASSDFLSNEQFF
TGTGCCAGCAGTGACTTTCTCAGCAATGAGCAGTTCTTC
>TRBJ2-5|TRBV4-2|.|.
CASSQPPGETQYF
TGTGCCAGCAGCCAACCCCCGGGGGAGACCCAGTACTTC
>TRBJ2-7|TRBV27|TRBD2|.
CASSSGLAGSMEQYF
TGTGCCAGCAGTTCGGGACTAGCGGGGAGTATGGAGCAGTACTTC
>TRBJ2-7|TRBV20-1|.|.
CSAKQGNEQYF
TGCAGTGCTAAACAGGGTAACGAGCAGTACTTC
>TRBJ1-3|TRBV6-5|.|few
CASSYSGRGGNTIYF
TGTGCCAGCAGTTACTCTGGGAGGGGTGGAAACACCATATATTTT
>TRBJ2-3|TRBV5-1|TRBD1|.
CASRPGGTGGPDTQYF
TGCGCCAGCCGCCCGGGGGGGACAGGGGGCCCAGATACGCAGTATTTT
>TRBJ1-5|TRBV29-1|TRBD1|.
CSVGTGRNQPQHF
TGCAGCGTCGGGACAGGGCGCAATCAGCCCCAGCATTTT
>TRBJ1-5|TRBV19|.|.
CASSIQGLINQPQHF
TGTGCCAGTAGTATACAGGGCCTAATCAATCAGCCCCAGCATTTT
>TRBJ2-3|TRBV2|.|few
CASSEQGIRTDTQYF
TGTGCCAGCAGCGAGCAGGGGATACGCACAGATACGCAGTATTTT
>TRBJ2-7|TRBV19|TRBD1|.
CASSIVRTGAKGYEQYF
TGTGCCAGTAGTATAGTCAGGACAGGCGCCAAGGGCTACGAGCAGTACTTC
>TRBJ2-5|TRBV6-1|TRBD1|.
CASRGQGKETQYF
TGTGCCAGCAGGGGACAGGGGAAAGAGACCCAGTACTTC
>TRBJ2-5|TRBV5-1|TRBD2|.
CASSGSTSGGKETQYF
TGCGCCAGCAGCGGATCGACTAGCGGGGGGAAAGAGACCCAGTACTTC
>TRBJ1-2|TRBV5-1|.|.
CASSLGGDGYTF
TGCGCCAGCAGTTTAGGGGGAGATGGCTACACCTTC
>TRBJ2-1|TRBV7-3|TRBD1|.
CASSFGQGENEQFF
TGTGCCAGCAGCTTTGGCCAGGGGGAAAATGAGCAGTTCTTC
>TRBJ1-2|TRBV5-1|TRBD1|.
CASSLDRGQGGYTF
TGCGCCAGCAGCTTGGACAGGGGGCAGGGTGGCTACACCTTC
>TRBJ1-2|TRBV6-5|.|.
CASRPHKGVEGYTF
TGTGCCAGCAGACCTCATAAGGGGGTAGAGGGCTACACCTTC
>TRBJ2-1|TRBV28|TRBD2|.
CASSSASGSSYNEQFF
TGTGCCAGCAGTTCGGCTAGCGGGAGCTCCTACAATGAGCAGTTCTTC
>TRBJ2-2|TRBV19|.|.
CASSIKGATGELFF
TGTGCCAGTAGTATAAAGGGAGCCACCGGGGAGCTGTTTTTT
>TRBJ1-3|TRBV4-1|.|few
CASSPGGGNTIYF
TGCGCCAGCAGCCCCGGAGGCGGAAACACCATATATTTT
>TRBJ2-3|TRBV15|.|.
CATSRPRDFRGQYF
TGTGCCACCAGCAGACCCCGGGACTTTCGCGGGCAGTATTTT
>TRBJ1-1|TRBV19|TRBD1|.
CASSAPQGAWDTEAFF
TGTGCCAGTAGTGCGCCACAGGGGGCGTGGGACACTGAAGCTTTCTTT
>TRBJ1-2|TRBV30|.|.
CAWSVPPEAYGYTF
TGTGCCTGGAGTGTACCCCCAGAGGCCTATGGCTACACCTTC
>TRBJ2-3|TRBV4-2|.|once
CASSPSAGTQYF
TGTGCCAGCAGCCCATCCGCGGGTACGCAGTATTTT